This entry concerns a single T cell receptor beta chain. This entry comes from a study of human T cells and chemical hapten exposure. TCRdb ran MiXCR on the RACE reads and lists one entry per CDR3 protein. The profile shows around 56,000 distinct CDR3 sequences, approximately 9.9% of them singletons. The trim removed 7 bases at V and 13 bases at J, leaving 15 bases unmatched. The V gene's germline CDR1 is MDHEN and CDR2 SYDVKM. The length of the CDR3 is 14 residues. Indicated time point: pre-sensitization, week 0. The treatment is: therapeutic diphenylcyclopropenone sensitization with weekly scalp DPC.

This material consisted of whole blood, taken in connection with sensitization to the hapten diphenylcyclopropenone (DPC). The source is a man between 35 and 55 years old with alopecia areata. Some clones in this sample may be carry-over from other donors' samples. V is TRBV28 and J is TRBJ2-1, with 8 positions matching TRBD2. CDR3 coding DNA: TGTGCCAGCACCCGACGGGAGGGTAGTTTTGTACAGTTCTTC. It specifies CASTRREGSFVQFF.